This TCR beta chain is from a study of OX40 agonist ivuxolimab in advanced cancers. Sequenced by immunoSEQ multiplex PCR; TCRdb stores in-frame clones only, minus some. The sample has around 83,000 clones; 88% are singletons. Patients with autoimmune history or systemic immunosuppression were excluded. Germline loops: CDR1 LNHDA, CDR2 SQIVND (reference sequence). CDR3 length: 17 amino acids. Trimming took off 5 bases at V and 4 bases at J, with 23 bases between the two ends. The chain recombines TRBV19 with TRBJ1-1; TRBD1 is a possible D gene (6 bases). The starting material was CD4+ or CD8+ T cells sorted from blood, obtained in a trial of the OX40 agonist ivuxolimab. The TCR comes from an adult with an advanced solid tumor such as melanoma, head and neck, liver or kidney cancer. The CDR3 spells CASSRDTVNRVTTEAFF. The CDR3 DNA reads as TGTGCCAGTAGTCGGGACACCGTAAATCGGGTGACCACTGAAGCTTTCTTT.